This T cell receptor (beta chain) came from a study of OX40 agonist ivuxolimab in advanced cancers. Study overall: People in dose escalation had one of these cancers: hepatocellular carcinoma, melanoma, renal cell or head and neck cancer.

Measured with immunoSEQ multiplex PCR; TCRdb has only the in-frame clones, and not every one. The sample holds approximately 46,000 clones; about 87% are singletons and the top ten take about 11%. The CDR3 has 18 amino acids. Germline loops: CDR1 SGHTA, CDR2 FQGNSA. Trimming at V came to 2 bases and at J to 4 bases, leaving 11 bases not matched to a gene. In the case of this clone: The antigen is undetermined.

Study-level findings and limits: On average, CD8+ T cells had more expanded clones than CD4+. Antigens targeted by the expanded peripheral T cells were not determined.

V is TRBV7-2 and J is TRBJ2-3, with TRBD2 matching over 11 bases. The specimen comprised CD4+ or CD8+ T cells sorted from blood, sampled in a trial of the OX40 agonist ivuxolimab. This sequence originates from an adult with an advanced solid tumor such as melanoma, head and neck, liver or kidney cancer. CDR3 residues: CASSLRLAGLEVPDTQYF. The CDR3 DNA follows: TGTGCCAGCAGCTTACGACTAGCGGGACTCGAAGTGCCAGATACGCAGTATTTT.